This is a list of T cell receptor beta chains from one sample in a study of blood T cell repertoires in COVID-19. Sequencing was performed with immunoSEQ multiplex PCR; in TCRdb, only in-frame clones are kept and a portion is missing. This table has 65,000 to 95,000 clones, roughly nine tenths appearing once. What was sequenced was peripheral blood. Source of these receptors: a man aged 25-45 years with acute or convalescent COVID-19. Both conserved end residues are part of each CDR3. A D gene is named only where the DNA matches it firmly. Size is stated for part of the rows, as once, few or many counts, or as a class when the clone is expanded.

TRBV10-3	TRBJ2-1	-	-	TGTGCCATCAGTGCCGACAGGTGGGATGAGCAGTTCTTC	CAISADRWDEQFF
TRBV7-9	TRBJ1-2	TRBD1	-	TGTGCCAGCAGCCAACAGGGGGCAAATGGCTACACCTTC	CASSQQGANGYTF
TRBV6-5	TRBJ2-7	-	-	TGTGCCAGCAGTTATACTGTGGCGGCACCCTACGAGCAGTACTTC	CASSYTVAAPYEQYF
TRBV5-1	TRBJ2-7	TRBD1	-	TGCGCCAGCAGCTCGTCAGGACAGGGTAGAGGCGAGCAGTACTTC	CASSSSGQGRGEQYF
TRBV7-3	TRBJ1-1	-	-	TGTGCCAGCAGCGCTAGTATCACGGACACTGAAGCTTTCTTT	CASSASITDTEAFF
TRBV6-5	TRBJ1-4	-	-	TGTGCCAGCCGATTACAGGGAAAAAATGAAAAACTGTTTTTT	CASRLQGKNEKLFF
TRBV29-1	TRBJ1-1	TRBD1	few	TGCAGCGTTGGTTGGGGGGACAGGCACACTGAAGCTTTCTTT	CSVGWGDRHTEAFF
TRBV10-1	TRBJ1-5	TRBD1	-	TGCGCCAGCAGTGAGTCAGGCAGGGGGCTGGCCCAGCATTTT	CASSESGRGLAQHF
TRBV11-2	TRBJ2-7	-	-	TGTGCCAGCAGCTTAGGGTGGTACAACGAGCAGTACTTC	CASSLGWYNEQYF
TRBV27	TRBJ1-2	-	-	TGTGCCAGCAGTTTATCGAGGGTTGATGGCTACACCTTC	CASSLSRVDGYTF
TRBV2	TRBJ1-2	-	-	TGTGCCAGCCACCTCCGCTCCGGTGGCTACACCTTC	CASHLRSGGYTF
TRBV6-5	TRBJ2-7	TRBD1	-	TGTGCCAGCAGTAGCGACAGGGCTCACGAGCAGTACTTC	CASSSDRAHEQYF
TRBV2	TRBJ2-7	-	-	TGTGCCAGCAGTGAAGCGCACGGAGGTAGCTCCTACGAGCAGTACTTC	CASSEAHGGSSYEQYF
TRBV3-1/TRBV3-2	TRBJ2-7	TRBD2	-	TGTGCCAGCAGCCCCCTGAGCGGGAGGGCCGGAGTCTACGAGCAGTACTTC	CASSPLSGRAGVYEQYF
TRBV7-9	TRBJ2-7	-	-	TGTGCCAGCAGCCCCCCCGGGCAGGGGTACGAGCAGTACTTC	CASSPPGQGYEQYF
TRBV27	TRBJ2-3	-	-	TGTGCCACCTCTGACCTAGGCCACAACACAGATACGCAGTATTTT	CATSDLGHNTDTQYF
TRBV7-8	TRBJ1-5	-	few	TGTGCCAGCAGCCAGGACAGATGGGGGTATCAGCCCCAGCATTTT	CASSQDRWGYQPQHF
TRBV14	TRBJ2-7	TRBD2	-	TGTGCCAGCAGCCAGACGGGAGGGCCCTACGAGCAGTACTTC	CASSQTGGPYEQYF
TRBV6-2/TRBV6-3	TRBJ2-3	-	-	TGTGCCAGCAGTTACTCTGTGACACAACCCACAGATACGCAGTATTTT	CASSYSVTQPTDTQYF
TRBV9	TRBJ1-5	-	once	TGTGCCAGCAGCCTATCCACAGGGCTCAATCAGCCCCAGCATTTT	CASSLSTGLNQPQHF
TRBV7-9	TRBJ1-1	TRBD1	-	TGTGCCAGCAGCTTTGGCCTGGACAGGTCCGCTGAAGCTTTCTTT	CASSFGLDRSAEAFF
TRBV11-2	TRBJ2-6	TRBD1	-	TGTGCCAGCAGCTTAGATCTTAGTAGGGGGCCAGGGGCCAACGTCCTGACTTTC	CASSLDLSRGPGANVLTF
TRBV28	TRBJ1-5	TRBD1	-	TGTGCCAGCAGTAAGACAGGGGTTCAGCCCCAGCATTTT	CASSKTGVQPQHF
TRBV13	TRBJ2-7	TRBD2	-	TGTGCCAGCAGCTCACCGGGACTATTAACCTACGAGCAGTACTTC	CASSSPGLLTYEQYF
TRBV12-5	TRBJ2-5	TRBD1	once	TGTGCTAGTGGTTTGGTATTGGGACAGCAACAAGAGACCCAGTACTTC	CASGLVLGQQQETQYF
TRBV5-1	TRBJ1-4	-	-	TGCGCCAGCAGCTTGCCTACCGGGACAACTAATGAAAAACTGTTTTTT	CASSLPTGTTNEKLFF
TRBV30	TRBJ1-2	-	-	TGTGCCTGGACCGAGAACTATGGCTACACCTTC	CAWTENYGYTF
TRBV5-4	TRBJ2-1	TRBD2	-	TGTGCCAGCAGCTTTGAGACTAGCGGGAGGAGTGAGCAGTTCTTC	CASSFETSGRSEQFF
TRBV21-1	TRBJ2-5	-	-	TGTGCCAGCAGCAACAATGGCAGCCAAGAGACCCAGTACTTC	CASSNNGSQETQYF
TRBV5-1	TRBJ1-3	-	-	TGCGCCAGCAGCGCAGAGGCGGTTATCTCTGGAAACACCATATATTTT	CASSAEAVISGNTIYF